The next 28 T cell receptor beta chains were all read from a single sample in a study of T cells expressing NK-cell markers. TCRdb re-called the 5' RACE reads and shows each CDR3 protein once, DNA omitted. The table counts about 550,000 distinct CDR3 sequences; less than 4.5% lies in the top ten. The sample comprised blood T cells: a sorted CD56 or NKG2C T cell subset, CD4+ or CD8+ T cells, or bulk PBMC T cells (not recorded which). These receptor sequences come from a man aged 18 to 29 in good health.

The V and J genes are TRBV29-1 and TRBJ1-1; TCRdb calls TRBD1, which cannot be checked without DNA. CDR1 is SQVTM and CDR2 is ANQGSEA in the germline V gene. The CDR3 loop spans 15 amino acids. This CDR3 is CSVLPHRGKYTEAFF.

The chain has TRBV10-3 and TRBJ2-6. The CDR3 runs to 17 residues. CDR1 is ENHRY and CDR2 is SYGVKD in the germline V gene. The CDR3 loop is CAISGYRQGPGANVLTF.

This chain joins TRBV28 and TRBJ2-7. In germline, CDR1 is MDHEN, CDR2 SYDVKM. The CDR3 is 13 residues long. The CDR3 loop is CASSLDKRYEQYF.

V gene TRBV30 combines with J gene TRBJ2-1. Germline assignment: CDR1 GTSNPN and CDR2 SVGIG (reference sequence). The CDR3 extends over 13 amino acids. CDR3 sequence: CAWRAVNLNEQFF.

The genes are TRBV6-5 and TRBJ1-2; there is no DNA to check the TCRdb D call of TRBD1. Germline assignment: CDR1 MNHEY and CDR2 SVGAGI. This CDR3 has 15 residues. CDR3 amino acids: CASSLGTGTNYGYTF.

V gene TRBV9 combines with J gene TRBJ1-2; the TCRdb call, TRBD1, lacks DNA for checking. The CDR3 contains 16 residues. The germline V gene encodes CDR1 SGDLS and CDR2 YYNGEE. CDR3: CASSGSRDRGRYGYTF.

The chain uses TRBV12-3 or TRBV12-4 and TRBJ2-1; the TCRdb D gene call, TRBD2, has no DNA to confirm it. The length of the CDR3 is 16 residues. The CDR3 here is CASSLARLYSVNEQFF.

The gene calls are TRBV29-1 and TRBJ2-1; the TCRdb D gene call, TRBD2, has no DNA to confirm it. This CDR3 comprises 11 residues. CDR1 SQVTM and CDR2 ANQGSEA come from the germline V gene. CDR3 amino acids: CSVVGLDEQFF.

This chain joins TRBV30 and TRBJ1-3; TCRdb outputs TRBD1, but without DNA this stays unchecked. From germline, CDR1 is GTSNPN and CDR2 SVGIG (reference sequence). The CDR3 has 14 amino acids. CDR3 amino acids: CAWSVKGPGNTIYF.

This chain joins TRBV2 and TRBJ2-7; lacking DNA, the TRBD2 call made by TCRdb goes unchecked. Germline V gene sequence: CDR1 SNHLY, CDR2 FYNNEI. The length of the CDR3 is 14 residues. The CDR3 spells CASTRLVDSYEQYF.

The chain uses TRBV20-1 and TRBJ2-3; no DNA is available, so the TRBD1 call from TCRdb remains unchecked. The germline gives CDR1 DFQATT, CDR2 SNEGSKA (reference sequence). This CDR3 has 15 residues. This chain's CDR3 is CSAIPRAGVTDTQYF.

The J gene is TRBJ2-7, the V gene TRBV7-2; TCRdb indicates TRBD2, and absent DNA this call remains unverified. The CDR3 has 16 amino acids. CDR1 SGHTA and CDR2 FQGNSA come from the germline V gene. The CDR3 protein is CASSWGTSGRPYEQYF. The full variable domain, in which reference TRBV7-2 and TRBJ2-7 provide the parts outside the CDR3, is GAGVSQSPSNKVTEKGKDVELRCDPISGHTALYWYRQSLGQGLEFLIYFQGNSAPDKSGLPSDRFSAERTGGSVSTLTIQRTQQEDSAVYLCASSWGTSGRPYEQYFGPGTRLTVT.

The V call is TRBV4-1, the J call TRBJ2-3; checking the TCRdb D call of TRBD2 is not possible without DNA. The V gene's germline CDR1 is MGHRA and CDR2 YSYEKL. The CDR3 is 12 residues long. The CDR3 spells CASSFPGDFKYF.

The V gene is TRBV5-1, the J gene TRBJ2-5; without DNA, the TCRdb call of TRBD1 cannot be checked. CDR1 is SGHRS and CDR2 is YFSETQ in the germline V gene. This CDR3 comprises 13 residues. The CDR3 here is CASAGRNQETQYF.

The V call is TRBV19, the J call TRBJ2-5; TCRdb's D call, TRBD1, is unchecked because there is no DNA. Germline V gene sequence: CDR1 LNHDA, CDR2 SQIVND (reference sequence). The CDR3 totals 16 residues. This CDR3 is CASSSIPGRIQETQYF. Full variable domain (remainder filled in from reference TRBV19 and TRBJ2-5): DGGITQSPKYLFRKEGQNVTLSCEQNLNHDAMYWYRQDPGQGLRLIYYSQIVNDFQKGDIAEGYSVSREKKESFPLTVTSAQKNPTAFYLCASSSIPGRIQETQYFGPGTRLLVL.

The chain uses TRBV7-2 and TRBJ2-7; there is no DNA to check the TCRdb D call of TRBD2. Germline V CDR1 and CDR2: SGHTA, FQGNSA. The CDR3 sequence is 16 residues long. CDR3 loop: CASSLLGGRGLGEQYF.

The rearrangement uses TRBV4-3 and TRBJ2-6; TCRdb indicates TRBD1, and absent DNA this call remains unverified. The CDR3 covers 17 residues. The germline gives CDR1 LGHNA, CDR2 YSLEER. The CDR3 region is CASSQGQGYSGANVLTF.

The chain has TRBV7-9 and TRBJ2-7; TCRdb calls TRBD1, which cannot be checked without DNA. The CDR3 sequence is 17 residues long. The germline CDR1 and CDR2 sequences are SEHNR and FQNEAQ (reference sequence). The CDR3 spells CASTPTPGQGATYEQYF. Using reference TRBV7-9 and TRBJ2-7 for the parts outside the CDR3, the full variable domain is DTGVSQNPRHKITKRGQNVTFRCDPISEHNRLYWYRQTLGQGPEFLTYFQNEAQLEKSRLLSDRFSAERPKGSFSTLEIQRTEQGDSAMYLCASTPTPGQGATYEQYFGPGTRLTVT.

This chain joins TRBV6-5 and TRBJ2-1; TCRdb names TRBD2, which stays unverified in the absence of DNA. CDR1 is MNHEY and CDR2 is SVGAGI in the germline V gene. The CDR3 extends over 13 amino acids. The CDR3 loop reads CASSYKGSLRQFF.

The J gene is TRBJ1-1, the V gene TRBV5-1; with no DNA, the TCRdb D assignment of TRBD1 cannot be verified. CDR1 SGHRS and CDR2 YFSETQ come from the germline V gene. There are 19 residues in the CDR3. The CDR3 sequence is CASSLESRQAGRRNTEAFF. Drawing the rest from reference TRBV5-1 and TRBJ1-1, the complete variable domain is KAGVTQTPRYLIKTRGQQVTLSCSPISGHRSVSWYQQTPGQGLQFLFEYFSETQRNKGNFPGRFSGRQFSNSRSEMNVSTLELGDSALYLCASSLESRQAGRRNTEAFFGQGTRLTVV.

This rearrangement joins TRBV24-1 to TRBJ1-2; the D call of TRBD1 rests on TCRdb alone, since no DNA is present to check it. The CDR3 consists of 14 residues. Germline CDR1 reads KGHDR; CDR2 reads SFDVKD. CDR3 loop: CATSEAGQVFGYTF.

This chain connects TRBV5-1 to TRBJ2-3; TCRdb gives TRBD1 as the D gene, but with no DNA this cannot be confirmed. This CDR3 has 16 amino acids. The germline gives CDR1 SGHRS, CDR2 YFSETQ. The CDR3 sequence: CASSLEDRSSTDTQYF.

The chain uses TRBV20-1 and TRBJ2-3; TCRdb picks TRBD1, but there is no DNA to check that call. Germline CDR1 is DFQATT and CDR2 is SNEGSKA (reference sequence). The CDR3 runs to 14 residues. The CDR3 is CSASMGGYTDTQYF.

The CDR3 region is CASSPQGMSYEQYF. The chain carries TRBV12-3 or TRBV12-4 and TRBJ2-7; checking the TCRdb D call of TRBD1 is not possible without DNA. The CDR3 totals 14 residues.

CDR3 region: CASSLLGLGRTGTGELFF. The chain has TRBV6-5 and TRBJ2-2; the TRBD2 assignment by TCRdb is unverifiable without DNA. The CDR3 has 18 amino acids. Germline values: CDR1 MNHEY, CDR2 SVGAGI.

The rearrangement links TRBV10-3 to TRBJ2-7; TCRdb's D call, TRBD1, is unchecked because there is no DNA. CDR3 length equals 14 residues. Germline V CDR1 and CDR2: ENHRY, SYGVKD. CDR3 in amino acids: CAITPGQGKHEQYF.

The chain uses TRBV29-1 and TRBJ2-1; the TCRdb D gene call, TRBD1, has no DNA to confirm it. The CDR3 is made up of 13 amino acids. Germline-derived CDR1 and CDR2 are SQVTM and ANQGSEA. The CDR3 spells CSVGQGVYNEQFF.

The CDR3 region is CAGGRRGVTDTQYF. The V call is TRBV28, the J call TRBJ2-3; the TCRdb D gene call, TRBD2, has no DNA to confirm it. Germline loops: CDR1 MDHEN, CDR2 SYDVKM. The CDR3 runs 14 residues.